The 19 T cell receptor beta chains below were found in one sample sequenced in a study of cytomegalovirus exposure and HLA in healthy donors. The PCR used 60 Vbeta and 13 Jbeta primers. Generated by immunoSEQ multiplex PCR, the TCRdb table keeps only in-frame clones and is missing some. The sample lists about 190,000 clones, 85% to 90% occurring once. The material sequenced was PBMCs. Source of these receptors: a man aged 25 to 40 in good health and CMV-seronegative.

This chain links TRBV28 with TRBJ2-2, with D unresolved. CDR1 is MDHEN, CDR2 SYDVKM, per germline. The V gene lost 7 bases and the J gene lost 2 bases, with 11 bases spanning the gap. The CDR3 length is 14 residues. The CDR3, as DNA: TGTGCCAGCAACAGACAAACAAACACCGGGGAGCTGTTTTTT. It codes for CASNRQTNTGELFF.

V usage is TRBV12-1 and J usage is TRBJ1-5; the table names TRBD1, a call not compared with the DNA. TRBV12-1 counts as a pseudogene. The CDR3 loop spans 16 amino acids. Here the CDR3 reads CAIDEQGSDSNQPQHF. In DNA form, the CDR3 reads TGTGCCATCGATGAACAGGGAAGTGATAGCAATCAGCCCCAGCATTTT.

This chain links TRBV9 with TRBJ2-2, with 8 positions matching TRBD2. J was trimmed by 5 bases and V by 0 bases; bases with no gene match: 3. CDR1 is SGDLS, CDR2 YYNGEE, per germline. The CDR3 loop spans 15 amino acids. CDR3 region: CASSVVGRETGELFF. CDR3 DNA sequence: TGTGCCAGCAGCGTAGTCGGGAGGGAGACCGGGGAGCTGTTTTTT. Full variable domain (outside the CDR3, taken from reference TRBV9 and TRBJ2-2): DSGVTQTPKHLITATGQRVTLRCSPRSGDLSVYWYQQSLDQGLQFLIQYYNGEERAKGNILERFSAQQFPDLHSELNLSSLELGDSALYFCASSVVGRETGELFFGEGSRLTVL.

The sample holds one count of this clone. This sequence joins TRBV7-9 and TRBJ2-5; D remains unclear. CDR3 size: 15 residues. Trimming removed 3 bases at V and 0 bases at J, with 11 bases between. CDR1 and CDR2 (germline): SEHNR, FQNEAQ (reference sequence). CDR3 nucleotide sequence: TGTGCCAGCAGCTTCTGGAGATTGTACCAAGAGACCCAGTACTTC. Translation gives CASSFWRLYQETQYF.

The chain employs TRBV28 and TRBJ2-7, with TRBD2 matching 8 bases. CDR3 length: 16 residues. V shed 5 bases, J shed 2 bases, and the junction held 11 bases outside the gene matches. The germline gives CDR1 MDHEN, CDR2 SYDVKM. In nucleotides, the CDR3 is TGTGCCAGCAGTAATCTGAGGACTAGCACCCCCTACGAGCAGTACTTC. This translates into CASSNLRTSTPYEQYF.

This clone was detected once. The rearrangement joins TRBV5-1 to TRBJ1-2, with TRBD1 matching over 9 bases. V gave up 0 bases and J gave up 3 bases; unmatched junction bases: 3. Germline loops: CDR1 SGHRS, CDR2 YFSETQ. The CDR3 sequence is 15 residues long. This CDR3 is CASSLDTGGDYGYTF. The CDR3 DNA is TGCGCCAGCAGCTTGGACACAGGGGGCGACTATGGCTACACCTTC. Combining the CDR3 with reference TRBV5-1 and TRBJ1-2 gives the whole variable domain KAGVTQTPRYLIKTRGQQVTLSCSPISGHRSVSWYQQTPGQGLQFLFEYFSETQRNKGNFPGRFSGRQFSNSRSEMNVSTLELGDSALYLCASSLDTGGDYGYTFGSGTRLTVV.

V gene TRBV6-5 combines with J gene TRBJ1-1, with D possibly being TRBD1 (6 bases). CDR3 size: 12 residues. Trimming shortened V by 6 bases and J by 6 bases, and 11 bases separated the two germline ends. The germline V gene has CDR1 MNHEY and CDR2 SVGAGI. CDR3 residues: CASSHRTAEAFF. CDR3 nucleotides: TGTGCCAGCAGCCACCGGACAGCTGAAGCTTTCTTT.

This clone was seen once. J is TRBJ2-2 and V is TRBV19; 7 bases are a match to TRBD1. With 5 bases clipped from V and 6 bases from J, the junction kept 6 bases outside the gene matches. The CDR3 extends over 14 amino acids. Looked up from germline, CDR1 is LNHDA and CDR2 is SQIVND (reference sequence). CDR3 in amino acids: CASSATGYAGELFF. In DNA, the CDR3 is TGTGCCAGTAGTGCGACAGGGTACGCCGGGGAGCTGTTTTTT. Using reference TRBV19 and TRBJ2-2 for the parts outside the CDR3, the full variable domain is DGGITQSPKYLFRKEGQNVTLSCEQNLNHDAMYWYRQDPGQGLRLIYYSQIVNDFQKGDIAEGYSVSREKKESFPLTVTSAQKNPTAFYLCASSATGYAGELFFGEGSRLTVL.

This clone appeared a few times. The gene calls are TRBV6-5 and TRBJ2-7, with TRBD2 matching over 9 bases. Trimming cost V 0 bases and J 8 bases; bases outside gene matches: 11. The germline V gene encodes CDR1 MNHEY and CDR2 SVGAGI. This CDR3 contains 16 residues. CDR3 bases: TGTGCCAGCAGTTACTCCAAGGCGCGGGAGGGCCGGAAGCAGTACTTC. Encoded protein: CASSYSKAREGRKQYF.

The J gene is TRBJ1-2, the V gene TRBV5-6; TRBD1 agrees at 7 bases. Germline-derived CDR1 and CDR2 are SGHDT and YYEEEE. This CDR3 has 13 amino acids. Unmatched junction bases numbered 2, after V lost 2 bases and J lost 4 bases. DNA for the CDR3: TGTGCCAGCAGCTTAGGGGGCACCTATGGCTACACCTTC. Translating it yields CASSLGGTYGYTF.

The rearrangement joins TRBV28 to TRBJ1-2; weak D call: TRBD1 (6 bases). V was cut by 5 bases and J by 6 bases, with 22 bases left in between. The CDR3 totals 16 residues. CDR1 MDHEN and CDR2 SYDVKM come from the germline V gene. The CDR3 nucleotides read TGTGCCAGCAGTCCTCTAAGGGGGGAGGGGTTCGATGGCTACACCTTC. This codes for CASSPLRGEGFDGYTF.

The chain employs TRBV6-5 and TRBJ2-7; 8 nucleotides line up with TRBD1. Germline CDR1 and CDR2: MNHEY and SVGAGI. V lost 0 bases to trimming and J lost 0 bases; unmatched junction nucleotides: 4. The CDR3 sequence is 16 residues long. CDR3 sequence reads: CASSYSPDRASYEQYF. The CDR3 nucleotides read TGTGCCAGCAGTTACTCCCCGGACAGGGCCTCCTACGAGCAGTACTTC.

V is TRBV27 and J is TRBJ1-1; D is uncertain. Germline V CDR1 and CDR2: MNHEY, SMNVEV (reference sequence). The CDR3 has 14 amino acids. V was cut by 3 bases and J by 4 bases, with 12 bases left in between. In DNA, the CDR3 is TGTGCCAGCAGTTTGAGGGTTCAGGCCACTGAAGCTTTCTTT. Translating it yields CASSLRVQATEAFF.

V gene TRBV5-8 combines with J gene TRBJ2-3; tentatively, D is TRBD2 (5 bases). CDR1 SGHTS and CDR2 YDEGEE come from the germline V gene. The CDR3 is made up of 13 amino acids. Trimming removed 1 base at V and 4 bases at J, with 7 bases between. The CDR3 coding sequence is TGTGCCAGCAGCTTGTACGGGGCAGATACGCAGTATTTT. Encoded protein: CASSLYGADTQYF.

V is TRBV12-5 and J is TRBJ2-5, with 9 bases that match TRBD2. This CDR3 contains 17 residues. The germline V gene encodes CDR1 LGHNT and CDR2 FRNRAP. V was clipped by 4 bases and J by 3 bases; unmatched bases: 12. The CDR3 DNA follows: TGTGCTAGTGGTTCCCCTCCCGGTAGCGGGGGAGAAGAGACCCAGTACTTC. Its protein product is CASGSPPGSGGEETQYF.

The rearrangement joins TRBV27 to TRBJ1-4, with 8 bases that match TRBD1. The CDR3 covers 15 residues. The germline V gene has CDR1 MNHEY and CDR2 SMNVEV (reference sequence). The junction had 5 bases not matched to a gene; V was cut back by 8 bases and J by 0 bases. CDR3 in DNA: TGTGCCAGCGGACAGGGATTATCAACTAATGAAAAACTGTTTTTT. Protein: CASGQGLSTNEKLFF.

In this sample, this clone turned up a few times. V usage is TRBV10-3 and J usage is TRBJ2-5, with 8 bases fitting TRBD2. Germline values: CDR1 ENHRY, CDR2 SYGVKD. This CDR3 has 16 residues. Trimming took 6 bases from V and 5 from J; bases not matched to a gene: 14. The CDR3 spells CAISRTSPPESETQYF. In DNA form, the CDR3 reads TGTGCCATCAGCCGGACTAGCCCCCCGGAATCGGAGACCCAGTACTTC.

This chain links TRBV29-1 with TRBJ2-7; TRBD2 is a possible D gene (6 bases). Germline V CDR1 and CDR2: SQVTM, ANQGSEA. The V end lost 2 bases, the J end lost 0 bases, and 11 bases lay between the germline ends. There are 14 residues in the CDR3. The DNA for the CDR3 is TGCAGCGTTGAATCGCGGGGCAGCTCCTACGAGCAGTACTTC. Protein: CSVESRGSSYEQYF.

In its sample, this clone was seen once. This chain joins TRBV10-1 and TRBJ2-7; no clear D. The germline gives CDR1 WNHNN, CDR2 SYGVQD (reference sequence). Trimming left V 10 bases short and J 6 bases short, with 16 bases between. The CDR3 has 12 residues. The CDR3 DNA follows: TGCGCCACGAGCCCCCTTTTCGGCGAGCAGTACTTC. Encoded protein: CATSPLFGEQYF.